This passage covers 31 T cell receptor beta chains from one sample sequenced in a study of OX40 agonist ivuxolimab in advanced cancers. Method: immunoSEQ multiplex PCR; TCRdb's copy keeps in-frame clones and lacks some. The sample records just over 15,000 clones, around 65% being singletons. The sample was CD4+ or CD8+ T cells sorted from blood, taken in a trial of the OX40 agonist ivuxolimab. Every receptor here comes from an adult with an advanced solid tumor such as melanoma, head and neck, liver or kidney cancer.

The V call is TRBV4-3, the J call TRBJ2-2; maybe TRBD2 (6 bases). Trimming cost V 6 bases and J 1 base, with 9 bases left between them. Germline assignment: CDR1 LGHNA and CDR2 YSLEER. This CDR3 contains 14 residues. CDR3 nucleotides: TGCGCCAGCAGTCGGGACTGGAACACCGGGGAGCTGTTTTTT. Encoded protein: CASSRDWNTGELFF.

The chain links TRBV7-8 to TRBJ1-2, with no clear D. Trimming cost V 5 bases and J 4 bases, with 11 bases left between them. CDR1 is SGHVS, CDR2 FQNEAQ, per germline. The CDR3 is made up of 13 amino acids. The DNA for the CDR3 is TGTGCCAGCAGCCCCGAAAATCTCTATGGCTACACCTTC. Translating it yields CASSPENLYGYTF.

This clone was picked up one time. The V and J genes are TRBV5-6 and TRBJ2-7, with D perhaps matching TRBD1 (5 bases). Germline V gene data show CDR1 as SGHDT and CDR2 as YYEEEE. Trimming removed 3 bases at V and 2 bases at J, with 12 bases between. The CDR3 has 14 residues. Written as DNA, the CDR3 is TGTGCCAGCAGCTCTTATACAGGTACCTACGAGCAGTACTTC. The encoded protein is CASSSYTGTYEQYF.

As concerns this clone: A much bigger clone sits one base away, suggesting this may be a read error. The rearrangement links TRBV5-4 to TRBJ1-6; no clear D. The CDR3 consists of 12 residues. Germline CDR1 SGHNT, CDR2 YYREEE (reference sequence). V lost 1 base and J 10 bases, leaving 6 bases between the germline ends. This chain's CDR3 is CASSLFKSPLHF. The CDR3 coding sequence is TGTGCCAGCAGCTTGTTTAAATCACCCCTCCACTTT.

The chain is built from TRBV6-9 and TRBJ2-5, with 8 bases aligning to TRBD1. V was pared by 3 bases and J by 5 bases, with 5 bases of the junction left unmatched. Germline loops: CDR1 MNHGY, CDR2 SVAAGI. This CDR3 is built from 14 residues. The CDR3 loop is CASSYDRGRETQYF. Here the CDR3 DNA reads TGTGCCAGCAGTTACGACAGGGGAAGGGAGACCCAGTACTTC.

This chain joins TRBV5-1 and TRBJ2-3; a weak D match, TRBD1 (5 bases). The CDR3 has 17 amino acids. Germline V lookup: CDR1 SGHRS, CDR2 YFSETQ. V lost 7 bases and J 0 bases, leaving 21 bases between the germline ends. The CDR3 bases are TGCGCCAGCTCGTCCGAGATGGGGCGTTCTAGCACAGATACGCAGTATTTT. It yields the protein CASSSEMGRSSTDTQYF.

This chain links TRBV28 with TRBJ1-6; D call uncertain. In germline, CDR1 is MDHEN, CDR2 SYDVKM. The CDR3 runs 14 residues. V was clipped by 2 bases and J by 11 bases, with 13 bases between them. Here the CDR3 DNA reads TGTGCCAGCAGTTTACGGGCCGGGTCCACACCCCTCCACTTT. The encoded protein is CASSLRAGSTPLHF. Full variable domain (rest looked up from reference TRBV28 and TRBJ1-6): DVKVTQSSRYLVKRTGEKVFLECVQDMDHENMFWYRQDPGLGLRLIYFSYDVKMKEKGDIPEGYSVSREKKERFSLILESASTNQTSMYLCASSLRAGSTPLHFGNGTRLTVT.

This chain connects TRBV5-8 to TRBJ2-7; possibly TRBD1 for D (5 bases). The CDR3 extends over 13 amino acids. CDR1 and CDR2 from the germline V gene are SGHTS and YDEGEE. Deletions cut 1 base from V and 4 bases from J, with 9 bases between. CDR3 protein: CASSLQGSYEQYF. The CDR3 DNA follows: TGTGCCAGCAGCTTGCAGGGTTCGTACGAGCAGTACTTC.

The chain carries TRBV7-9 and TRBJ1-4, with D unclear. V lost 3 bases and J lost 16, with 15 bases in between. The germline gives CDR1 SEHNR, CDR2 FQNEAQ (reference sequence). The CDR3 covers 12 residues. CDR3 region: CASSLGRGFPFF. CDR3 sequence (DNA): TGTGCCAGCAGCTTGGGGAGAGGGTTCCCGTTTTTT.

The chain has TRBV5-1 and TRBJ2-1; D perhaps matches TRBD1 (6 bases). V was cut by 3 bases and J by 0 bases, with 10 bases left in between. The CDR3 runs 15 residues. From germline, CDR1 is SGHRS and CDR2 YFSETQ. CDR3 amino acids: CASSSYRVSYNEQFF. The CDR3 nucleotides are TGCGCCAGCAGCTCGTACAGGGTCTCCTACAATGAGCAGTTCTTC.

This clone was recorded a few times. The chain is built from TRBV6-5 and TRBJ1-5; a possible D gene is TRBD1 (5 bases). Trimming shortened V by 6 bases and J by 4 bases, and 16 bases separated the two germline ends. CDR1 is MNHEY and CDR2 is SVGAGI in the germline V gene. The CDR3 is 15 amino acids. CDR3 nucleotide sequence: TGTGCCAGCAGCCCACGACAGAATAGTAATCAGCCCCAGCATTTT. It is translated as CASSPRQNSNQPQHF.

This CDR3 is CASSYWDRGSPLHF. As DNA, the CDR3 is TGTGCCAGCAGTTATTGGGACAGGGGCTCACCCCTCCACTTT. J is TRBJ1-6 and V is TRBV28; 10 bases match TRBD1. This CDR3 contains 14 residues. J gave up 10 bases and V 4 bases, and 4 bases lay outside the gene matches. CDR1 is MDHEN and CDR2 is SYDVKM in the germline V gene.

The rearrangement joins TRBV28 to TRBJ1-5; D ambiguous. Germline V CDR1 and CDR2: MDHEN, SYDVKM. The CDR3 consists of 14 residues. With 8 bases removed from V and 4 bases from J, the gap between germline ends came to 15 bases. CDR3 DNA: TGTGCCAGCCGTACCACAGCCGATAATCAGCCCCAGCATTTT. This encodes CASRTTADNQPQHF.

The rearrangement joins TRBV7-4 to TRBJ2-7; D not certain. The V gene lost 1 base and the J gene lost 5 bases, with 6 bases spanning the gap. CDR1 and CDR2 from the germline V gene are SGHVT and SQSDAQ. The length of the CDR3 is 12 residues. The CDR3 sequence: CASSLVKDEQYF. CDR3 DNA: TGTGCCAGCAGCTTAGTAAAGGACGAGCAGTACTTC.

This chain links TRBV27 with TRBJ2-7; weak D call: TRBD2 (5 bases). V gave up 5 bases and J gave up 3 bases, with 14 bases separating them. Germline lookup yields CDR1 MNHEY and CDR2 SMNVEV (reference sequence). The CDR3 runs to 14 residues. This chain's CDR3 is CASSPGESFYEQYF. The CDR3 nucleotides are TGTGCCAGCAGTCCCGGGGAATCCTTCTACGAGCAGTACTTC.

CDR3 DNA: TGTGCCAGCAGCTCCACCCCGGGGGGCACTGAAGCTTTCTTT. This gives the protein CASSSTPGGTEAFF. The chain recombines TRBV7-6 with TRBJ1-1; a weak D match, TRBD1 (5 bases). This CDR3 is 14 amino acids long. Germline V lookup: CDR1 SGHVS, CDR2 FNYEAQ. Trimming removed 4 bases at V and 4 bases at J, with 13 bases between.

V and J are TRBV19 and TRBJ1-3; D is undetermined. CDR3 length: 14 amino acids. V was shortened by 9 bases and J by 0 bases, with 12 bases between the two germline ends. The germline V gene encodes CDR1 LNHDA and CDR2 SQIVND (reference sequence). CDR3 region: CASSNSISGNTIYF. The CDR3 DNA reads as TGTGCCAGCTCAAACAGCATCTCTGGAAACACCATATATTTT.

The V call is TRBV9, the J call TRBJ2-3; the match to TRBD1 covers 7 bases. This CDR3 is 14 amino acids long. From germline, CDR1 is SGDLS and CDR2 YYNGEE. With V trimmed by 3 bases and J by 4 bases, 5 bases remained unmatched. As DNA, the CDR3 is TGTGCCAGCAGCGGGAGACAGGGTCCAGATACGCAGTATTTT. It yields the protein CASSGRQGPDTQYF.

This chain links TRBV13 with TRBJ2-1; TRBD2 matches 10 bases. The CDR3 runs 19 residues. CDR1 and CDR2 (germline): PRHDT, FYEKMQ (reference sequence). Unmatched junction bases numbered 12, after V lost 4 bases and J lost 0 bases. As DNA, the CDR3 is TGTGCCAGCAGCTCGAGTACTAGCGGGGTAGGGGGCTCCTACAATGAGCAGTTCTTC. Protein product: CASSSSTSGVGGSYNEQFF.

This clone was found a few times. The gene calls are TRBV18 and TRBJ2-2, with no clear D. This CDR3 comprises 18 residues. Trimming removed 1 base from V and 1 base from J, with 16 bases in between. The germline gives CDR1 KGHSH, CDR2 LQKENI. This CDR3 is CASSPRTKRAVNTGELFF. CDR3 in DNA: TGTGCCAGCTCACCACGCACGAAAAGGGCCGTGAACACCGGGGAGCTGTTTTTT.

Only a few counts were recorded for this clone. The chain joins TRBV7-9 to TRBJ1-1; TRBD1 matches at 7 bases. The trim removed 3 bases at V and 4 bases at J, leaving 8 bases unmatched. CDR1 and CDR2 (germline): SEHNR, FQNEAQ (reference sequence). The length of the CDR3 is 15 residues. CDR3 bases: TGTGCCAGCAGCTTCGGCCGGGCAGGGGGCACTGAAGCTTTCTTT. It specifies CASSFGRAGGTEAFF.

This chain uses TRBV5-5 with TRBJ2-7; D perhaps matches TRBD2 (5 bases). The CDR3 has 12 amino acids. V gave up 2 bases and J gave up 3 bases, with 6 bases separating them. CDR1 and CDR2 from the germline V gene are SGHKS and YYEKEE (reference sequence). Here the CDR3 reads CASSFGNYEQYF. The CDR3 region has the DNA TGTGCCAGCAGCTTCGGGAACTACGAGCAGTACTTC. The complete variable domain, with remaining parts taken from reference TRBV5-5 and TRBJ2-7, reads DAGVTQSPTHLIKTRGQQVTLRCSPISGHKSVSWYQQVLGQGPQFIFQYYEKEERGRGNFPDRFSARQFPNYSSELNVNALLLGDSALYLCASSFGNYEQYFGPGTRLTVT.

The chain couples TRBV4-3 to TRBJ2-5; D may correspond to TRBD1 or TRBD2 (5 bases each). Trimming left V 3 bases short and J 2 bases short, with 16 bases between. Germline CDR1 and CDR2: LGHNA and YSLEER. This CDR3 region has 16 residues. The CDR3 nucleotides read TGCGCCAGCAGCCACGTACCGGGACGGGCGCAAGAGACCCAGTACTTC. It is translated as CASSHVPGRAQETQYF.

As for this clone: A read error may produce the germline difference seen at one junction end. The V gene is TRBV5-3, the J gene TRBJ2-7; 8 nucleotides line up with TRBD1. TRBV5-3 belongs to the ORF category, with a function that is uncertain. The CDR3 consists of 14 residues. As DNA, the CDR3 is TGTGCCAGCAGCTTTGGTACAGGGGGAACCGAGCAGTACTTC. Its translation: CASSFGTGGTEQYF.

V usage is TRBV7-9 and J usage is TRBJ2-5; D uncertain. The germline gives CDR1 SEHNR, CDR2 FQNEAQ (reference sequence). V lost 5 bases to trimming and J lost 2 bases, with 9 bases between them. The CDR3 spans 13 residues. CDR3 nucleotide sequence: TGTGCCAGCAGCCCCGCGATTCAAGAGACCCAGTACTTC. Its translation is CASSPAIQETQYF. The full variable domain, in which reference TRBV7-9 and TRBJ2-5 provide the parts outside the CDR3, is DTGVSQNPRHKITKRGQNVTFRCDPISEHNRLYWYRQTLGQGPEFLTYFQNEAQLEKSRLLSDRFSAERPKGSFSTLEIQRTEQGDSAMYLCASSPAIQETQYFGPGTRLLVL.

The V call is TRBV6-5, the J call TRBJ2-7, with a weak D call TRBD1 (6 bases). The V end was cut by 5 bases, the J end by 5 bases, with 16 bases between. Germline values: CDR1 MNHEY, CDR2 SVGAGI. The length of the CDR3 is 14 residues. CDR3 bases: TGTGCCAGCAGTGTAAACAGGGAGTTCGACGAGCAGTACTTC. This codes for CASSVNREFDEQYF.

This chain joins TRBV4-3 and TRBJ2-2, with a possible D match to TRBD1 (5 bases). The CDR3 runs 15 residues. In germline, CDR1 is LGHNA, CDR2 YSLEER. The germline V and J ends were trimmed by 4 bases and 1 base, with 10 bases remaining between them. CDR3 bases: TGCGCCAGCAGCCGGAGCCAGGGGAACACCGGGGAGCTGTTTTTT. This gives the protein CASSRSQGNTGELFF.

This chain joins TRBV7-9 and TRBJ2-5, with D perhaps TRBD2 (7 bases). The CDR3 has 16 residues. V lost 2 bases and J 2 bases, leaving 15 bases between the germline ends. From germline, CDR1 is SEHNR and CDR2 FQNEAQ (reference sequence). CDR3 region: CASSLWGGHLQETQYF. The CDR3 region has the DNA TGTGCCAGCAGCTTATGGGGGGGGCACCTACAAGAGACCCAGTACTTC. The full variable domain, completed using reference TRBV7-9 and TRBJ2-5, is DTGVSQNPRHKITKRGQNVTFRCDPISEHNRLYWYRQTLGQGPEFLTYFQNEAQLEKSRLLSDRFSAERPKGSFSTLEIQRTEQGDSAMYLCASSLWGGHLQETQYFGPGTRLLVL.

For the CDR3, the DNA is TGTGCCAGCAGCCCCCCCACGGGGGGCCACGTCAATGAGCAGTTCTTC. Translated, it gives CASSPPTGGHVNEQFF. The chain employs TRBV7-9 and TRBJ2-1; the D gene is possibly TRBD2 (7 bases). The V end was cut by 5 bases, the J end by 6 bases, with 20 bases between. Germline V CDR1 and CDR2: SEHNR, FQNEAQ (reference sequence). The CDR3 sequence is 16 residues long.

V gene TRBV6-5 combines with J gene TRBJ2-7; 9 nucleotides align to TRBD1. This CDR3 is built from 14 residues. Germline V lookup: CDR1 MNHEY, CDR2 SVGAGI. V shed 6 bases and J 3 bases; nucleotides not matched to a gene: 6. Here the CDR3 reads CASSEGQGSYEQYF. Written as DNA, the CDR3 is TGTGCCAGCAGCGAAGGACAGGGGAGCTACGAGCAGTACTTC.

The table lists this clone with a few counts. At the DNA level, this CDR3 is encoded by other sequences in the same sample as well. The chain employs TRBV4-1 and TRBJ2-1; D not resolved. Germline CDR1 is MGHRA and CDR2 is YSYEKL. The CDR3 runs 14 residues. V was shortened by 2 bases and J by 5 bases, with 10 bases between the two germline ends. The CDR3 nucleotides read TGCGCCAGCAGCCAACTGGACGTTAACAATGAGCAGTTCTTC. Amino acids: CASSQLDVNNEQFF.